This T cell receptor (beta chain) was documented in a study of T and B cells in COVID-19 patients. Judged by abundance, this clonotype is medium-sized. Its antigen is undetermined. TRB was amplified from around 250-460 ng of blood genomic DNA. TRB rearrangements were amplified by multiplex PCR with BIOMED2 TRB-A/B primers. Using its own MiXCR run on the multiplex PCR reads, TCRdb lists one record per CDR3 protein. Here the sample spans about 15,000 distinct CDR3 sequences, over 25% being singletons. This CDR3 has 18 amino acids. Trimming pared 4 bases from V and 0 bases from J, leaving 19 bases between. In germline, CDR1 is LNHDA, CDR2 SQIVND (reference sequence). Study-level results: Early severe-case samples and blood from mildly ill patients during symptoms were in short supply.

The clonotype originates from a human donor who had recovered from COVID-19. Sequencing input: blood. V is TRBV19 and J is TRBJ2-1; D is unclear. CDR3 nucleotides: TGTGCCAGTAGTACCCAAAATTTAGCTCAACTCTCCTACAATGAGCAGTTCTTC. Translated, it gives CASSTQNLAQLSYNEQFF.